The clone carrying this T cell receptor (beta chain) was observed a few times. Each CDR3 protein gets one entry after TCRdb re-called the RT-PCR reads with MiXCR. The sample includes hundreds of thousands of distinct CDR3 sequences, 13% to 15% of them seen just once. V dropped 8 bases and J dropped 0; count of bases not matched to a gene: 8. The CDR3 covers 16 residues. Germline V gene sequence: CDR1 SQVTM, CDR2 ANQGSEA. The chain recombines TRBV29-1 with TRBJ1-5; TRBD1 matches 12 bases. This TCR derives from a female donor in good health, serving as a healthy control. The material sequenced was memory CD4+ T cells from blood. CDR3 DNA sequence: TGCAGCACGTCCGGGACAGGGGGCGGTAGCAATCAGCCCCAGCATTTT. It translates to CSTSGTGGGSNQPQHF.